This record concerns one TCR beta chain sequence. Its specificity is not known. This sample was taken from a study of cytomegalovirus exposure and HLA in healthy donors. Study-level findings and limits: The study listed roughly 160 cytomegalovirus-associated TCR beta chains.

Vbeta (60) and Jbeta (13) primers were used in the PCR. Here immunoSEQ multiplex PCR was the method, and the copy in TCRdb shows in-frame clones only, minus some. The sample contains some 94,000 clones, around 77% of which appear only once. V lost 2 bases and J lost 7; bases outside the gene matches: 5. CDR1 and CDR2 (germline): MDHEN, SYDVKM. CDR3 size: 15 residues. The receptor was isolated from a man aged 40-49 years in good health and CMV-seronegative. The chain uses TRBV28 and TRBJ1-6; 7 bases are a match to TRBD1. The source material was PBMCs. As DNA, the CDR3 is TGTGCCAGCAGTTTAACGCAGGGGGGAAATTCACCCCTCCACTTT. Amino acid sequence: CASSLTQGGNSPLHF.